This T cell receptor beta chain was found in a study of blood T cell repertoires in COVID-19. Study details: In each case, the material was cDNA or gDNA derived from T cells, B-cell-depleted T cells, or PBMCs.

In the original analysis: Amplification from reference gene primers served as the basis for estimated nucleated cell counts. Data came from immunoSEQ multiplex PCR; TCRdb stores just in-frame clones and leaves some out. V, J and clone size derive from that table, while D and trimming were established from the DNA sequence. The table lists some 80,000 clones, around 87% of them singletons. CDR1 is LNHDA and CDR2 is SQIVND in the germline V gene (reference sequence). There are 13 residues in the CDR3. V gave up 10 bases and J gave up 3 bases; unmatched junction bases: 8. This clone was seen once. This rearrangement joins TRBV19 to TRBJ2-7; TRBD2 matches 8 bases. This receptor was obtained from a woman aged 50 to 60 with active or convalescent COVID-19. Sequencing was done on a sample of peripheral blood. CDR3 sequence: CATSGGVLYEQYF. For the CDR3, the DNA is TGTGCCACCTCGGGAGGGGTCCTCTACGAGCAGTACTTC. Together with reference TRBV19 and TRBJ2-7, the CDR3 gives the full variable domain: DGGITQSPKYLFRKEGQNVTLSCEQNLNHDAMYWYRQDPGQGLRLIYYSQIVNDFQKGDIAEGYSVSREKKESFPLTVTSAQKNPTAFYLCATSGGVLYEQYFGPGTRLTVT.